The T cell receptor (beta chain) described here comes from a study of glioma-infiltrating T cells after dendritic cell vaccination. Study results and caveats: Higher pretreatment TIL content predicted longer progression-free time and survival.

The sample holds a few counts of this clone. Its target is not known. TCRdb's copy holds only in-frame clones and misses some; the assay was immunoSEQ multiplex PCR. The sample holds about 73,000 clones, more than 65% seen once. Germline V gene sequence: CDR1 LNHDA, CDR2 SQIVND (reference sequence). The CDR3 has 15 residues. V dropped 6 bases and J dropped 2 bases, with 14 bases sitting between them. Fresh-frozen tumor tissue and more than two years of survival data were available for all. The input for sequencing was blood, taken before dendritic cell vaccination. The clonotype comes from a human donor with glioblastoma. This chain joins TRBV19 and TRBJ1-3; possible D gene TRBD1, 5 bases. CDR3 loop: CASRSLQVPGNTIYF. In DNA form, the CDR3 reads TGTGCCAGTAGAAGCTTACAGGTCCCTGGAAACACCATATATTTT.